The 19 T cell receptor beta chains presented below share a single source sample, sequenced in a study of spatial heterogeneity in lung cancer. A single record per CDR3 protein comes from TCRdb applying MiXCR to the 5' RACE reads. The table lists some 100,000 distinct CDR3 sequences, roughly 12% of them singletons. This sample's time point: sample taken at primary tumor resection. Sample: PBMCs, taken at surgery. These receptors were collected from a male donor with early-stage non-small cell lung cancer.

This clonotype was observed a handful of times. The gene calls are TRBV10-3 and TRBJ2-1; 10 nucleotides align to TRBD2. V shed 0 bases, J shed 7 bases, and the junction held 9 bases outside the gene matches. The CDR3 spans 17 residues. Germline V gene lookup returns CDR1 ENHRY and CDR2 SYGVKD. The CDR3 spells CAISESGSGRAGNEQFF. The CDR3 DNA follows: TGTGCCATCAGTGAGTCGGGGAGCGGGAGGGCCGGGAATGAGCAGTTCTTC.

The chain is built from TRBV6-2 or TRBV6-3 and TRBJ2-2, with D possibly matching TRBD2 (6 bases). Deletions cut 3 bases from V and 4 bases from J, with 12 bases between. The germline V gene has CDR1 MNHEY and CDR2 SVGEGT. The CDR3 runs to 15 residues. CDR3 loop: CASSYFGTPTGELFF. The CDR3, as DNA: TGTGCCAGCAGTTATTTTGGGACTCCCACCGGGGAGCTGTTTTTT.

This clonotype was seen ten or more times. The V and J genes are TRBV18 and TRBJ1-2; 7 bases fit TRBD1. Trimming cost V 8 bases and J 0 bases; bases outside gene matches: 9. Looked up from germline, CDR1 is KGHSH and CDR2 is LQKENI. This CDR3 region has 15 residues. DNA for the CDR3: TGTGCCAGCGCCGGACAGGCGAGCCCTAACTATGGCTACACCTTC. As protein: CASAGQASPNYGYTF.

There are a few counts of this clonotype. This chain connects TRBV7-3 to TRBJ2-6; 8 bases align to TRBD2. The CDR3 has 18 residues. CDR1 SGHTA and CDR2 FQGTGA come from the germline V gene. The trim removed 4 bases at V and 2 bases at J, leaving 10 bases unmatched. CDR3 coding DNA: TGTGCCAGCAGCTCCCTTACGGGGGGGGCGGCTGGGGCCAACGTCCTGACTTTC. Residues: CASSSLTGGAAGANVLTF.

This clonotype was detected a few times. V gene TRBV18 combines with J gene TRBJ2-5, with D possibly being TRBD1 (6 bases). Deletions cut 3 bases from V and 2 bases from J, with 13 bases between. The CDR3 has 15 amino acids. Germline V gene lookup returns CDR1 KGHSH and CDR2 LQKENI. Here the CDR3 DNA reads TGTGCCAGCTCACCTCAAACGACAGGACAAGAGACCCAGTACTTC. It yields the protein CASSPQTTGQETQYF.

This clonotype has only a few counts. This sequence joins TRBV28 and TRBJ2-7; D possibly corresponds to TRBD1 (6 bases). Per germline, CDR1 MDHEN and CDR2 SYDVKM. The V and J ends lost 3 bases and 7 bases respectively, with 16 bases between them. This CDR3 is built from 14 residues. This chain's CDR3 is CASSFLGAGGEQYF. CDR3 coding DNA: TGTGCCAGCAGTTTTTTGGGGGCCGGCGGGGAGCAGTACTTC.

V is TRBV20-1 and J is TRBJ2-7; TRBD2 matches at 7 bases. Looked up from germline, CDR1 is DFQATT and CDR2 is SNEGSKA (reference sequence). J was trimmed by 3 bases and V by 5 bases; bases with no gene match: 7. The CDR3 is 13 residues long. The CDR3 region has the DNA TGCAGTGCTCCATATCAGCGGGGCTACGAGCAGTACTTC. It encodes CSAPYQRGYEQYF.

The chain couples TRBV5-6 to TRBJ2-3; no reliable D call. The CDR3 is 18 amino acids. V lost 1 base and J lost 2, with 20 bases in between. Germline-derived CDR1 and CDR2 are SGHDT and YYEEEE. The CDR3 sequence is CASSLPSPGPQPTDTQYF. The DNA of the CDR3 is TGTGCCAGCAGCTTGCCCTCACCCGGCCCGCAACCCACAGATACGCAGTATTTT.

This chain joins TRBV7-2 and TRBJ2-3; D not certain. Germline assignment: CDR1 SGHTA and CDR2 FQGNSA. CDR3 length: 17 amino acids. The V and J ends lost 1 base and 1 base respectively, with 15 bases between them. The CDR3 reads CASSLGVGGSGTDTQYF. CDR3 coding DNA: TGTGCCAGCAGCTTAGGAGTAGGCGGAAGCGGCACAGATACGCAGTATTTT.

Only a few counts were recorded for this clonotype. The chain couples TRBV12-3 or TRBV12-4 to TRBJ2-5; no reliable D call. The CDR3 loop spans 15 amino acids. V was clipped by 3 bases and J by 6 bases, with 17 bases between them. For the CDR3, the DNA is TGTGCCAGCAGTTTCCTCTCGAAAAGGATCCAGACCCAGTACTTC. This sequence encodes CASSFLSKRIQTQYF.

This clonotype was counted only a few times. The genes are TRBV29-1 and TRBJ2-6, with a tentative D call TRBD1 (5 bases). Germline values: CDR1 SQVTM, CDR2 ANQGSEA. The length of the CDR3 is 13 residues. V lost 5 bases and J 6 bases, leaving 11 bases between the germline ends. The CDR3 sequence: CSVTGLEANVLTF. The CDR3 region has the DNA TGCAGCGTTACAGGTTTGGAGGCCAACGTCCTGACTTTC.

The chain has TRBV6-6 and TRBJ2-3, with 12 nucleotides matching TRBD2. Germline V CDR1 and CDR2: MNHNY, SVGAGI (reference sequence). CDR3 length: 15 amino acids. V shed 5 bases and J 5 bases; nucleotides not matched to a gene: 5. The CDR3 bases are TGTGCCAGCAGTGCCCTAGCGGGAGGGGTAGATACGCAGTATTTT. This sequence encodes CASSALAGGVDTQYF.

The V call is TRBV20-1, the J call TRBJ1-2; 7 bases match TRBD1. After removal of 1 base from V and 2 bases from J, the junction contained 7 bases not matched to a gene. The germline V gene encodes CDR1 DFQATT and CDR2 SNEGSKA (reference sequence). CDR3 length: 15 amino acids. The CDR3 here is CSARARSGQNYGYTF. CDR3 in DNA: TGCAGTGCTAGAGCTCGTTCGGGACAGAACTATGGCTACACCTTC.

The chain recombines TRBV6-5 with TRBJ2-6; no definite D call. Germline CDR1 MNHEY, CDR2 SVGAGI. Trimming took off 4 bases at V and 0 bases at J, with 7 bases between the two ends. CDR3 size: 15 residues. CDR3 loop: CASSSSGSGANVLTF. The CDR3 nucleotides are TGTGCCAGCAGTTCCAGTGGCTCTGGGGCCAACGTCCTGACTTTC.

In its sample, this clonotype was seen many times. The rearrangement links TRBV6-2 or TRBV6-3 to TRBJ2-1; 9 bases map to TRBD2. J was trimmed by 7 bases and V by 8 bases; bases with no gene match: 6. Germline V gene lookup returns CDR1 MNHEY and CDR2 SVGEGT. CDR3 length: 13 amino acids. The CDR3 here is CASGLAGENEQFF. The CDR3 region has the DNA TGTGCCAGCGGCTTAGCGGGAGAAAATGAGCAGTTCTTC.

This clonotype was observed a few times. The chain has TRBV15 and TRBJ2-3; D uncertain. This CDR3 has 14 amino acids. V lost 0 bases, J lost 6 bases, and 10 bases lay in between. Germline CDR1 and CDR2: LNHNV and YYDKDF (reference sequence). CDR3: CATSRDRLLDTQYF. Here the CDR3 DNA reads TGTGCCACCAGCAGAGATCGCCTGTTGGATACGCAGTATTTT.

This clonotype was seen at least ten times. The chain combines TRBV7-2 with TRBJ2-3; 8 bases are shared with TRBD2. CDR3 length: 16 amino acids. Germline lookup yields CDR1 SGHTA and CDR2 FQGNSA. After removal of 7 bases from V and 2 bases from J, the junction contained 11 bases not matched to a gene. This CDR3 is CASNSPRGGATDTQYF. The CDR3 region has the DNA TGTGCCAGCAACTCCCCTCGGGGGGGAGCCACAGATACGCAGTATTTT.

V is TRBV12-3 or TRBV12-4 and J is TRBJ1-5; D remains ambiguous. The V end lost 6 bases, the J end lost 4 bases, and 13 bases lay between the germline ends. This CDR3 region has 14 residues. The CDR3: CASSTNGPNQPQHF. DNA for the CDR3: TGTGCCAGCAGCACCAACGGGCCAAATCAGCCCCAGCATTTT.

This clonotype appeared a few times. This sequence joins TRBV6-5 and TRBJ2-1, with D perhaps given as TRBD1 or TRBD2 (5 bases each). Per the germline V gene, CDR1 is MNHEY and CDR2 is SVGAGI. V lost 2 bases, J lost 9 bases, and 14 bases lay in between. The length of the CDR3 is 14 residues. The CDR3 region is CASSYPTSRGEQFF. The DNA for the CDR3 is TGTGCCAGCAGTTACCCGACCTCGAGGGGTGAGCAGTTCTTC.